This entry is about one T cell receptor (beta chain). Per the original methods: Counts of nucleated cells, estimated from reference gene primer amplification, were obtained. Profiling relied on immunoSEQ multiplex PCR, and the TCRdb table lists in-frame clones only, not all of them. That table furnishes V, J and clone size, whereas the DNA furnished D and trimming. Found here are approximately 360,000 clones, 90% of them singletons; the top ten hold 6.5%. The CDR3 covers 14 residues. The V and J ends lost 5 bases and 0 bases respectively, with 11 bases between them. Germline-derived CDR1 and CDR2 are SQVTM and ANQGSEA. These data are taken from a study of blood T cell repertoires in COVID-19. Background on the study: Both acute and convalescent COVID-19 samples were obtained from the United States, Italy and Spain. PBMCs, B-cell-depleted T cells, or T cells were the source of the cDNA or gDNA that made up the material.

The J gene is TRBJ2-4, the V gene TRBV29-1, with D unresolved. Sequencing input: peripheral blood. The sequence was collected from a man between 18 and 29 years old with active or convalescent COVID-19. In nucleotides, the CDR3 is TGCAGCGTTAGAGATCACTTAGCCAAAAACATTCAGTACTTC. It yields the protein CSVRDHLAKNIQYF.